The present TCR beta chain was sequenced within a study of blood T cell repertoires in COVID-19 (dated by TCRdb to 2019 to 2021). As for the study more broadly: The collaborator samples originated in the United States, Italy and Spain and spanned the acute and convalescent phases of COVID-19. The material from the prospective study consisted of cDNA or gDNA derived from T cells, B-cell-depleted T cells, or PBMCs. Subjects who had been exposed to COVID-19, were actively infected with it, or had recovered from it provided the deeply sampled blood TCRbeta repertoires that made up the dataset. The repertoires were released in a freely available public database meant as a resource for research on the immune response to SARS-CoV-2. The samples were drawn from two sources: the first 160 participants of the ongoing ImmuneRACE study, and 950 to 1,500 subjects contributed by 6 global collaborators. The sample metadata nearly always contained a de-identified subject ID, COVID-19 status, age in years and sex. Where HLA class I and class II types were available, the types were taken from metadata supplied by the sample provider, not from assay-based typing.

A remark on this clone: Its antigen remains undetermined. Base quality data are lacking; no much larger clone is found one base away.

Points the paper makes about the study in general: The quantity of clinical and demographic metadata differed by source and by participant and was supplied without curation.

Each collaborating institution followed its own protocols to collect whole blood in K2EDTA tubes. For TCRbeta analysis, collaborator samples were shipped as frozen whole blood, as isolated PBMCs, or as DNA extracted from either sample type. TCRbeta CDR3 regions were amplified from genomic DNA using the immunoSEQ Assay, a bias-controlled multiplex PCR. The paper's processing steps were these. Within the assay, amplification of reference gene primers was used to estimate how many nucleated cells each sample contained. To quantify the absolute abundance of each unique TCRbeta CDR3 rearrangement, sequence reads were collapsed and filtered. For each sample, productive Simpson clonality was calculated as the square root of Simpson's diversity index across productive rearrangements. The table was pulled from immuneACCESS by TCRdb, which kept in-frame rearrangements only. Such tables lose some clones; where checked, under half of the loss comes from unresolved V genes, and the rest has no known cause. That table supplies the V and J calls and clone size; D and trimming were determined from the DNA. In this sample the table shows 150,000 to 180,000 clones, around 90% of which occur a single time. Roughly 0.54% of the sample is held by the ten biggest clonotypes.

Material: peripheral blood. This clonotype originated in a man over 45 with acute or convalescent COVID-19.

The CDR3 has the sequence CASSTTGRNTGELFF. The nucleotides are TGTGCCAGCAGCACGACAGGGCGGAACACCGGGGAGCTGTTTTTT. The V and J segments used are TRBV5-4 and TRBJ2-2, and TRBD1 matches 7 of the central bases. As encoded in the germline V gene (reference sequence), CDR1 is SGHNT while CDR2 is YYREEE. Trimming removed 4 bases from V and 1 base from J; the gene matches leave 4 bases unexplained. Spanning cysteine to phenylalanine, the CDR3 consists of 15 amino acids. Here the CDR3 DNA is all that survives: 45 bases in frame from base 1.